The T cell receptor (beta chain) described here comes from a study of CD8+ T cells in alopecia areata. CDR1 SGHAT and CDR2 FQNNGV come from the germline V gene. The CDR3 length is 14 residues. Trimming stripped 1 base from V and 5 bases from J, with 10 bases between. This clone was recorded once. Isolated RNA was reverse transcribed into cDNA used as the sequencing template. Assay used: immunoSEQ multiplex PCR; TCRdb lists only in-frame clones, some missing. The profile shows about 270,000 clones, 45% to 70% of them singletons. Regarding treatment: oral pan-JAK inhibitor, 5-10 mg twice daily. Alopecia areata patients had lesional scalp punch biopsies and peripheral blood taken from them.

The material sequenced was CD4+ T cells sorted from blood, taken around week 54, from a patient treated with tofacitinib. The TCR comes from a human donor with alopecia areata. The rearrangement links TRBV11-2 to TRBJ2-3; a weak D match, TRBD2 (5 bases). Here the CDR3 DNA reads TGTGCCAGCAGCTTAGGAAGGGCGGGAGATACGCAGTATTTT. It encodes CASSLGRAGDTQYF.